Below, 24 T cell receptor beta chains from the same sample are listed, as sequenced in a study of cytomegalovirus exposure and HLA in healthy donors. PCR primers comprised 60 Vbeta and 13 Jbeta primers. The protocol was immunoSEQ multiplex PCR, while the TCRdb copy is restricted to in-frame clones and leaves out a portion. The data contain about 160,000 clones, roughly 77% of them seen just once; the ten biggest clones take up under 2%. The sequenced sample was PBMCs. Source of these receptors: a woman younger than 35 in good health and CMV-seronegative.

The chain employs TRBV7-9 and TRBJ1-2, with 7 nucleotides matching TRBD1. The germline CDR1 and CDR2 sequences are SEHNR and FQNEAQ (reference sequence). The CDR3 length is 14 residues. After removal of 5 bases from V and 2 bases from J, the junction contained 5 bases not matched to a gene. This chain's CDR3 is CASSIQGVNYGYTF. The CDR3 DNA reads TGTGCCAGCAGCATCCAGGGGGTAAACTATGGCTACACCTTC.

The chain joins TRBV4-2 to TRBJ2-5, with 7 bases identical to TRBD2. The J call may be wrong; the DNA end is better matched by TRBJ2-7. From germline, CDR1 is LGHNA and CDR2 YNFKEQ. The CDR3 loop spans 16 amino acids. CDR3 loop: CASSQARGDLAHEQYF. For the CDR3, the DNA is TGTGCCAGCAGCCAAGCCCGGGGGGACCTGGCCCACGAGCAGTACTTC.

This clone was seen more than once but under ten times. V usage is TRBV6-5 and J usage is TRBJ2-5, with D perhaps matching TRBD2 (6 bases). Looked up from germline, CDR1 is MNHEY and CDR2 is SVGAGI. V dropped 2 bases and J dropped 3 bases, with 10 bases sitting between them. This CDR3 has 14 residues. For the CDR3, the DNA is TGTGCCAGCAGTTACGGACGGACTAAAGAGACCCAGTACTTC. Encoded protein: CASSYGRTKETQYF.

This chain connects TRBV2 to TRBJ2-3; D is possibly TRBD1 (6 bases). CDR1 is SNHLY, CDR2 FYNNEI, per germline. The CDR3 is 15 amino acids. The V gene lost 6 bases and the J gene lost 4 bases, with 17 bases spanning the gap. The CDR3 nucleotides are TGTGCCAGCAGCGATCAGGGGCTAGGGGCAGATACGCAGTATTTT. Protein: CASSDQGLGADTQYF.

The J gene is TRBJ2-2, the V gene TRBV10-1, with 11 positions matching TRBD1. The ends lost 8 bases at V and 5 bases at J; junction bases unmatched: 10. Germline V gene sequence: CDR1 WNHNN, CDR2 SYGVQD (reference sequence). CDR3 size: 16 residues. CDR3 nucleotides: TGCGCCAGCGAAAGGGACAGGGGGTTCCCAACCGGGGAGCTGTTTTTT. Amino acids: CASERDRGFPTGELFF.

This clone has just one count. The chain joins TRBV5-3 to TRBJ2-1; 14 bases agree with TRBD2. TRBV5-3 is labeled an ORF, and its function is uncertain. The trim removed 3 bases at V and 3 bases at J, leaving 8 bases unmatched. The CDR3 totals 18 residues. The chain's CDR3 is CARSSGLAGVQNYNEQFF. The CDR3 coding sequence is TGTGCCAGAAGCTCGGGACTAGCGGGGGTCCAAAACTACAATGAGCAGTTCTTC.

The chain recombines TRBV11-2 with TRBJ2-3; D not certain. The germline V gene has CDR1 SGHAT and CDR2 FQNNGV. Trimming pared 2 bases from V and 1 base from J, leaving 13 bases between. The CDR3 is 16 residues long. DNA for the CDR3: TGTGCCAGCAGCTTATTGAGGTTTTTGCGCACAGATACGCAGTATTTT. Amino acid sequence: CASSLLRFLRTDTQYF. Full variable domain (missing parts from reference TRBV11-2 and TRBJ2-3): EAGVAQSPRYKIIEKRQSVAFWCNPISGHATLYWYQQILGQGPKLLIQFQNNGVVDDSQLPKDRFSAERLKGVDSTLKIQPAKLEDSAVYLCASSLLRFLRTDTQYFGPGTRLTVL.

The chain links TRBV27 to TRBJ1-6, with D perhaps matching TRBD1 (6 bases). Trimming removed 0 bases at V and 6 bases at J, with 9 bases between. The CDR3 is 15 residues long. The germline V gene has CDR1 MNHEY and CDR2 SMNVEV (reference sequence). Here the CDR3 DNA reads TGTGCCAGCAGTTTATCAGACAGGTTTAATTCACCCCTCCACTTT. It translates to CASSLSDRFNSPLHF.

The J gene is TRBJ2-7, the V gene TRBV6-5, with 7 bases lining up with TRBD1. From germline, CDR1 is MNHEY and CDR2 SVGAGI. Trimming removed 6 bases from V and 4 bases from J; junction bases left unmatched: 12. This CDR3 region has 15 residues. In DNA, the CDR3 is TGTGCCAGCAGATATATATCGGGACAGAAATACGAGCAGTACTTC. It specifies CASRYISGQKYEQYF.

This clone was counted a single time. This chain joins TRBV29-1 and TRBJ1-5; D gene ambiguous. The germline gives CDR1 SQVTM, CDR2 ANQGSEA. Deletions cut 4 bases from V and 0 bases from J, with 7 bases between. The CDR3 length is 13 residues. The CDR3 region is CSVADYSNQPQHF. CDR3 DNA: TGCAGCGTTGCAGATTATAGCAATCAGCCCCAGCATTTT.

This chain uses TRBV18 with TRBJ2-6; 7 bases are a match to TRBD1. CDR3 length: 18 amino acids. The germline gives CDR1 KGHSH, CDR2 LQKENI. After removal of 2 bases from V and 1 base from J, the junction contained 8 bases not matched to a gene. The CDR3 DNA reads TGTGCCAGCTCACCAACCACAGGGGCTTTATCTGGGGCCAACGTCCTGACTTTC. Translated: CASSPTTGALSGANVLTF. The whole variable domain, remainder taken from reference TRBV18 and TRBJ2-6, is NAGVMQNPRHLVRRRGQEARLRCSPMKGHSHVYWYRQLPEEGLKFMVYLQKENIIDESGMPKERFSAEFPKEGPSILRIQQVVRGDSAAYFCASSPTTGALSGANVLTFGAGSRLTVL.

The chain employs TRBV30 and TRBJ1-4; D is possibly TRBD1 (5 bases). Germline lookup yields CDR1 GTSNPN and CDR2 SVGIG (reference sequence). V was cut by 5 bases and J by 3 bases, with 10 bases left in between. The CDR3 is 13 residues long. Written as DNA, the CDR3 is TGTGCCTGGTCCGGGGGTTCTAATGAAAAACTGTTTTTT. This encodes CAWSGGSNEKLFF.

CDR3: CASSIGTGSVRAVGNIQYF. The CDR3 bases are TGTGCCAGTAGTATAGGGACAGGGAGTGTACGAGCGGTCGGGAACATTCAGTACTTC. The J gene is TRBJ2-4, the V gene TRBV19, with TRBD1 matching over 8 bases. Germline V gives CDR1 LNHDA, CDR2 SQIVND (reference sequence). CDR3 length equals 19 residues. With 1 base clipped from V and 7 bases from J, the junction kept 18 bases outside the gene matches.

This chain uses TRBV28 with TRBJ2-3; unclear D gene. V was shortened by 7 bases and J by 4 bases, with 12 bases between the two germline ends. Germline values: CDR1 MDHEN, CDR2 SYDVKM. This CDR3 is built from 13 residues. CDR3 region: CASISLPADTQYF. The CDR3 nucleotides read TGTGCCAGCATTAGCTTGCCGGCAGATACGCAGTATTTT. The full variable domain, in which reference TRBV28 and TRBJ2-3 provide the parts outside the CDR3, is DVKVTQSSRYLVKRTGEKVFLECVQDMDHENMFWYRQDPGLGLRLIYFSYDVKMKEKGDIPEGYSVSREKKERFSLILESASTNQTSMYLCASISLPADTQYFGPGTRLTVL.

V is TRBV6-1 and J is TRBJ1-5; D is perhaps TRBD1 (5 bases). The CDR3 covers 15 residues. V gave up 1 base and J gave up 2 bases, with 9 bases separating them. Germline V CDR1 and CDR2: MNHNS, SASEGT. The CDR3 here is CASSEVGGGNQPQHF. The CDR3 coding sequence is TGTGCCAGCAGTGAAGTCGGGGGGGGCAATCAGCCCCAGCATTTT.

This clone was observed a few times. V and J are TRBV7-9 and TRBJ2-7; 11 bases map to TRBD2. This CDR3 is built from 17 residues. Germline V lookup: CDR1 SEHNR, CDR2 FQNEAQ (reference sequence). Trimming took 0 bases from V and 4 from J; bases not matched to a gene: 8. CDR3 region: CASSLAGTSGNPYEQYF. The CDR3 DNA reads TGTGCCAGCAGCTTAGCCGGGACTAGCGGCAACCCTTACGAGCAGTACTTC. Together with reference TRBV7-9 and TRBJ2-7, the CDR3 gives the full variable domain: DTGVSQNPRHKITKRGQNVTFRCDPISEHNRLYWYRQTLGQGPEFLTYFQNEAQLEKSRLLSDRFSAERPKGSFSTLEIQRTEQGDSAMYLCASSLAGTSGNPYEQYFGPGTRLTVT.

CDR3 region: CASSSNPGTGVVTQYF. DNA of the CDR3: TGCGCCAGCAGCTCGAACCCCGGGACAGGGGTGGTGACCCAGTACTTC. The chain joins TRBV5-1 to TRBJ2-5; 10 bases fit TRBD1. The CDR3 loop spans 16 amino acids. Germline V gene lookup returns CDR1 SGHRS and CDR2 YFSETQ. The V gene end was trimmed by 3 bases and the J gene end by 7 bases; junction bases not matched to a gene: 12.

The chain combines TRBV7-6 with TRBJ1-4; the D gene is possibly TRBD1 (6 bases). Trimming pared 6 bases from V and 5 bases from J, leaving 13 bases between. The CDR3 consists of 14 residues. Germline CDR1 reads SGHVS; CDR2 reads FNYEAQ. The CDR3 bases are TGTGCCAGCAGTCAACAGGGTTACAATGAAAAACTGTTTTTT. Translated: CASSQQGYNEKLFF. The full variable domain, completed using reference TRBV7-6 and TRBJ1-4, is GAGVSQSPRYKVTKRGQDVALRCDPISGHVSLYWYRQALGQGPEFLTYFNYEAQQDKSGLPNDRFSAERPEGSISTLTIQRTEQRDSAMYRCASSQQGYNEKLFFGSGTQLSVL.

The J gene is TRBJ1-1, the V gene TRBV5-6; 12 nucleotides line up with TRBD1. The CDR3 runs 18 residues. Trimming cost V 0 bases and J 3 bases; bases outside gene matches: 9. Germline assignment: CDR1 SGHDT and CDR2 YYEEEE. CDR3 amino acids: CASSLGPGQGAIYTEAFF. In DNA, the CDR3 is TGTGCCAGCAGCTTGGGCCCGGGACAGGGGGCAATTTACACTGAAGCTTTCTTT.

As regards this clone: An end of the junction does not agree with germline; a read error may underlie this. This chain uses TRBV7-9 with TRBJ1-2; 10 bases are shared with TRBD1. The CDR3 extends over 15 amino acids. Germline CDR1 reads SEHNR; CDR2 reads FQNEAQ (reference sequence). CDR3 nucleotide sequence: TGTTCCAGCAACTCCCGGGACAGGGGACACTATGGCTACACCTTC. Amino acids: CSSNSRDRGHYGYTF.

V is TRBV2 and J is TRBJ1-6; 9 nucleotides agree with TRBD1. V lost 6 bases and J lost 5; bases outside the gene matches: 5. CDR1 and CDR2 from the germline V gene are SNHLY and FYNNEI. The CDR3 sequence is 15 residues long. This CDR3 is CASSGTGLDNSPLHF. The CDR3 bases are TGTGCCAGCAGCGGGACAGGGTTGGATAATTCACCCCTCCACTTT.

The chain joins TRBV19 to TRBJ1-2; 12 bases map to TRBD1. V dropped 5 bases and J dropped 4; count of bases not matched to a gene: 5. CDR3 length: 15 residues. The germline gives CDR1 LNHDA, CDR2 SQIVND (reference sequence). The CDR3: CASSEGQGAGYGYTF. CDR3 bases: TGTGCCAGTAGTGAGGGACAGGGGGCTGGCTATGGCTACACCTTC.

This clone was seen a few times. The chain employs TRBV7-9 and TRBJ2-7; 10 bases agree with TRBD2. CDR3 size: 14 residues. The ends lost 5 bases at V and 4 bases at J; junction bases unmatched: 5. Germline V gene lookup returns CDR1 SEHNR and CDR2 FQNEAQ (reference sequence). The CDR3 protein is CASSGPGLAYEQYF. The CDR3 DNA sequence: TGTGCCAGCAGCGGCCCGGGACTAGCGTACGAGCAGTACTTC.

The rearrangement joins TRBV28 to TRBJ2-5; unclear D gene. The DNA end lines up better with TRBJ2-7; the J call may be wrong. The CDR3 is made up of 15 amino acids. Germline V CDR1 and CDR2: MDHEN, SYDVKM. CDR3 bases: TGTGCCAGCAGTTTAGATCCCGTGAGCTCCTACGAGCAGTACTTC. This translates into CASSLDPVSSYEQYF.